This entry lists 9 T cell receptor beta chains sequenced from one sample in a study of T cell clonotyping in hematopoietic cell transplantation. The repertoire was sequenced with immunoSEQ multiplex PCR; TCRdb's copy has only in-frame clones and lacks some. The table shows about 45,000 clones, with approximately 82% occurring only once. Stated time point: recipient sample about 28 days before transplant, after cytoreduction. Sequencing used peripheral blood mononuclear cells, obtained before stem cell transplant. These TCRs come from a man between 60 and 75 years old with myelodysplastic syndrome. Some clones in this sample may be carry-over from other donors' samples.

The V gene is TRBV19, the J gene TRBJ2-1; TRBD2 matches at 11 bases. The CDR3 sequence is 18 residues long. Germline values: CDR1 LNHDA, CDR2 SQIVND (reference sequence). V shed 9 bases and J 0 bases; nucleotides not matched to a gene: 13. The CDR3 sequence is CASHHLAGGRSSYNEQFF. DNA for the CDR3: TGTGCCAGCCATCATCTAGCGGGGGGACGGAGCTCCTACAATGAGCAGTTCTTC. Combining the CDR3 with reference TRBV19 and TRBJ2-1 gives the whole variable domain DGGITQSPKYLFRKEGQNVTLSCEQNLNHDAMYWYRQDPGQGLRLIYYSQIVNDFQKGDIAEGYSVSREKKESFPLTVTSAQKNPTAFYLCASHHLAGGRSSYNEQFFGPGTRLTVL.

CDR3 sequence (DNA): TGTGCCAGCAGTTACTCGACCAGGGGGCTTGGCGAGCAGTACTTC. Amino acids: CASSYSTRGLGEQYF. The V gene is TRBV6-5, the J gene TRBJ2-7, with 8 nucleotides matching TRBD1. V dropped 0 bases and J dropped 6; count of bases not matched to a gene: 7. This CDR3 is built from 15 residues. Germline assignment: CDR1 MNHEY and CDR2 SVGAGI.

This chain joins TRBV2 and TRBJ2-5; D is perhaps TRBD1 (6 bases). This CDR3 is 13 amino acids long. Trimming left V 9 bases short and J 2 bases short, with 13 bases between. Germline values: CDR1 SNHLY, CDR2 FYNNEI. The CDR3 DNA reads TGTGCCAGTTTACAGGGATATCAAGAGACCCAGTACTTC. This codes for CASLQGYQETQYF.

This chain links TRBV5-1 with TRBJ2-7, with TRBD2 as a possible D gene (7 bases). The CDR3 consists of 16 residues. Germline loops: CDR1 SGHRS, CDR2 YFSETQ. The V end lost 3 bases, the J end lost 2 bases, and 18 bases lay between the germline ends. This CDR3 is CASSSPVGGGPYEQYF. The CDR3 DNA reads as TGCGCCAGCAGCTCCCCCGTTGGCGGGGGCCCCTACGAGCAGTACTTC.

CDR3 nucleotides: TGTGCCAGCTCACCAGACCAGGCCAGAATGGCTTTCTTT. Protein: CASSPDQARMAFF. The chain joins TRBV18 to TRBJ1-1; D ambiguous. This CDR3 spans 13 amino acids. Trimming left V 2 bases short and J 11 bases short, with 15 bases between. Germline CDR1 and CDR2: KGHSH and LQKENI.

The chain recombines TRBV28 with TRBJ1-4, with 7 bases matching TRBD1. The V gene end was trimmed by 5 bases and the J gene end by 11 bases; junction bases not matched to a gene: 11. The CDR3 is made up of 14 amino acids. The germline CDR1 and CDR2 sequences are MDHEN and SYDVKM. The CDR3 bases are TGTGCCAGCAGTCCCCCCGGGACAGAGAGGAAACTGTTTTTT. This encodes CASSPPGTERKLFF.

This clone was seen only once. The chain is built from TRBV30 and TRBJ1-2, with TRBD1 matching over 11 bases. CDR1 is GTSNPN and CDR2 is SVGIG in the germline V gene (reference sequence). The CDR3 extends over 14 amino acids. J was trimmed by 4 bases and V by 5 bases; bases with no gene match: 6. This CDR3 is CAWGGQGAGYGYTF. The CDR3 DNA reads TGTGCCTGGGGAGGACAGGGGGCTGGCTATGGCTACACCTTC.

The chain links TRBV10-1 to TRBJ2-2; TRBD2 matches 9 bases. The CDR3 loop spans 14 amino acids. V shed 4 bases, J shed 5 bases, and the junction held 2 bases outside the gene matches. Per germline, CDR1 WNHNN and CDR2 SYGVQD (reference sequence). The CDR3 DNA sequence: TGCGCCAGCAGTGCGCTAGCGGGAACCGGGGAGCTGTTTTTT. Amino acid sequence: CASSALAGTGELFF.

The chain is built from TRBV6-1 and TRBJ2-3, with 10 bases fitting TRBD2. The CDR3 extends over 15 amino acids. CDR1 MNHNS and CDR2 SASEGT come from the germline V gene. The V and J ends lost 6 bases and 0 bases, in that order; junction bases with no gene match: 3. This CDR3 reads CASSTSGASTDTQYF. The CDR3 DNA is TGTGCCAGCAGCACTAGCGGGGCTAGCACAGATACGCAGTATTTT.